Following are 15 T cell receptor beta chains from one sample sequenced in a study of cytomegalovirus exposure and HLA in healthy donors. In the PCR, 60 Vbeta and 13 Jbeta primers were used. Profiling relied on immunoSEQ multiplex PCR, and the TCRdb table lists in-frame clones only, not all of them. The table has some 94,000 clones, 69% seen once. Sequenced input: PBMCs. The receptors derive from a man over 45 in good health and CMV-seronegative.

J is TRBJ2-3 and V is TRBV25-1, with a possible D match to TRBD2 (5 bases). This CDR3 contains 15 residues. Trimming removed 1 base from V and 2 bases from J, with 10 bases in between. CDR1 is MGHDK and CDR2 is SYGVNS in the germline V gene. The CDR3 DNA sequence: TGTGCCAGCAGTGAATTACGACTACCCACAGATACGCAGTATTTT. It codes for CASSELRLPTDTQYF.

V is TRBV7-8 and J is TRBJ1-5; no reliable D call. Germline values: CDR1 SGHVS, CDR2 FQNEAQ. This CDR3 contains 13 residues. Trimming left V 5 bases short and J 4 bases short, with 9 bases between. DNA of the CDR3: TGTGCCAGCAGCGTGACTACTAATCAGCCCCAGCATTTT. This translates into CASSVTTNQPQHF.

The chain links TRBV6-4 to TRBJ1-2; 9 bases agree with TRBD1. Unmatched junction bases numbered 5, after V lost 2 bases and J lost 7 bases. Germline CDR1 is MRHNA and CDR2 is SNTAGT. CDR3 size: 14 residues. The CDR3 nucleotides read TGTGCCAGCAGTGACGGACAGGGGTTAGGTGGCTACACCTTC. Its translation is CASSDGQGLGGYTF.

There are a few counts of this clone. This chain links TRBV29-1 with TRBJ2-3, with 11 nucleotides matching TRBD2. J lost 0 bases, V lost 4 bases, and 3 bases had no gene match. The CDR3 totals 15 residues. CDR1 and CDR2 from the germline V gene are SQVTM and ANQGSEA. CDR3 sequence (DNA): TGCAGCGTTGCGGTAGCGGGGGGGAGCACAGATACGCAGTATTTT. Encoded protein: CSVAVAGGSTDTQYF.

The J gene is TRBJ2-1, the V gene TRBV5-1; 11 bases agree with TRBD2. Per the germline V gene, CDR1 is SGHRS and CDR2 is YFSETQ. J gave up 8 bases and V 4 bases, and 11 bases lay outside the gene matches. The CDR3 covers 16 residues. For the CDR3, the DNA is TGCGCCAGCAGCATAACGACTAGCGGGGCGTTGTATGAGCAGTTCTTC. Protein: CASSITTSGALYEQFF.

The V and J genes are TRBV30 and TRBJ1-2; no reliable D call. Deletions cut 2 bases from V and 8 bases from J, with 9 bases between. Germline V lookup: CDR1 GTSNPN, CDR2 SVGIG (reference sequence). The CDR3 contains 11 residues. DNA of the CDR3: TGTGCCTGGAGTCAAGGGAGCGGCTACACCTTC. Translating it yields CAWSQGSGYTF.

CDR3 in DNA: TGCGCCAGCAGTGTAGAGAACACTGAAGCTTTCTTT. Translating gives CASSVENTEAFF. The chain couples TRBV10-2 to TRBJ1-1; D is ambiguous. Germline CDR1 is WSHSY and CDR2 is SAAADI. Trimming pared 4 bases from V and 1 base from J, leaving 4 bases between. The CDR3 is 12 residues long.

This clone turned up a few times. J is TRBJ2-6 and V is TRBV7-9; 11 bases are shared with TRBD2. Germline V gene lookup returns CDR1 SEHNR and CDR2 FQNEAQ (reference sequence). Unmatched junction bases numbered 3, after V lost 9 bases and J lost 2 bases. CDR3 length: 15 residues. The CDR3 spells CASSGRAPGANVLTF. Here the CDR3 DNA reads TGTGCCAGTAGCGGGAGGGCACCTGGGGCCAACGTCCTGACTTTC.

This clone was seen a few times. The chain uses TRBV5-1 and TRBJ2-6; 8 nucleotides agree with TRBD1. Looked up from germline, CDR1 is SGHRS and CDR2 is YFSETQ. There are 17 residues in the CDR3. V dropped 3 bases and J dropped 2; count of bases not matched to a gene: 7. The CDR3 sequence is CASSSDTGGPGANVLTF. For the CDR3, the DNA is TGCGCCAGCAGCTCGGACACAGGGGGACCTGGGGCCAACGTCCTGACTTTC.

This clone was seen just once. As the CDR3 is not closed by the conserved phenylalanine or tryptophan, this likely results from a read error. This chain uses TRBV2 with TRBJ1-4; 10 bases are a match to TRBD1. The CDR3 loop spans 15 amino acids. Germline assignment: CDR1 SNHLY and CDR2 FYNNEI. Germline trimming cut 6 bases from V and 6 bases from J; bases unmatched to any gene: 7. The CDR3 region is CASRAGTGDHEKLFV. For the CDR3, the DNA is TGTGCCAGCAGGGCCGGGACAGGGGACCATGAAAAACTGTTTGTT.

The chain employs TRBV18 and TRBJ2-1, with 9 nucleotides matching TRBD2. CDR3 length equals 16 residues. After removal of 2 bases from V and 1 base from J, the junction contained 3 bases not matched to a gene. Germline V gene lookup returns CDR1 KGHSH and CDR2 LQKENI. The CDR3: CASSPTTSGSYNEQFF. The CDR3 DNA is TGTGCCAGCTCACCAACGACTAGCGGTTCCTACAATGAGCAGTTCTTC.

The chain has TRBV25-1 and TRBJ1-2; 10 positions agree with TRBD1. CDR1 and CDR2 (germline): MGHDK, SYGVNS. The J segment lost 5 bases and the V segment lost 6 bases, leaving 15 bases of the junction unmatched. The length of the CDR3 is 17 residues. The DNA for the CDR3 is TGTGCCAGCAGCCGGACAGGGGGACCCGATTCCCTATATGGCTACACCTTC. As protein: CASSRTGGPDSLYGYTF.

This clone was observed a few times. The chain is built from TRBV9 and TRBJ2-6; 8 bases agree with TRBD1. Germline CDR1 SGDLS, CDR2 YYNGEE. Trimming at V came to 4 bases and at J to 0 bases, leaving 6 bases not matched to a gene. This CDR3 has 17 residues. The CDR3 spells CASSPQGANSGANVLTF. The CDR3, as DNA: TGTGCCAGCAGCCCCCAGGGGGCTAACTCTGGGGCCAACGTCCTGACTTTC.

The chain couples TRBV5-8 to TRBJ1-5, with D possibly TRBD1 on 6 matching bases. With 4 bases removed from V and 2 bases from J, the gap between germline ends came to 13 bases. Germline V gene data show CDR1 as SGHTS and CDR2 as YDEGEE. This CDR3 contains 15 residues. The CDR3 loop reads CASSLPPGGNQPQHF. The DNA for the CDR3 is TGTGCCAGCAGCCTCCCCCCAGGGGGCAATCAGCCCCAGCATTTT.

This rearrangement joins TRBV7-8 to TRBJ2-3; D might be TRBD1 (5 bases). The CDR3 spans 15 residues. With 5 bases removed from V and 2 bases from J, the gap between germline ends came to 14 bases. Germline V gene lookup returns CDR1 SGHVS and CDR2 FQNEAQ. Written as DNA, the CDR3 is TGTGCCAGCAGCCTCCATCAGACAGTCACAGATACGCAGTATTTT. Protein sequence: CASSLHQTVTDTQYF.